The present T cell receptor (beta chain) was sequenced within a study of blood T cell repertoires in COVID-19. TCRdb's copy holds only in-frame clones and misses some; the assay was immunoSEQ multiplex PCR. The sample comprises 90,000 to 120,000 clones, approximately 83% of which are singletons, and less than 3.5% rests with the top ten. Trimming removed 0 bases from V and 9 bases from J; junction bases left unmatched: 5. CDR1 and CDR2 from the germline V gene are SEHNR and FQNEAQ (reference sequence). The CDR3 contains 14 residues. Sequencing was performed on PBMCs or T cells enriched from blood (not recorded which). The TCR originated in a woman aged 50 to 60 who had recovered from COVID-19. The rearrangement joins TRBV7-9 to TRBJ2-1, with 7 bases identical to TRBD2. CDR3 coding DNA: TGTGCCAGCAGCTTAGCGGGAGGGCCGGTTGAGCAGTTCTTC. It translates to CASSLAGGPVEQFF.